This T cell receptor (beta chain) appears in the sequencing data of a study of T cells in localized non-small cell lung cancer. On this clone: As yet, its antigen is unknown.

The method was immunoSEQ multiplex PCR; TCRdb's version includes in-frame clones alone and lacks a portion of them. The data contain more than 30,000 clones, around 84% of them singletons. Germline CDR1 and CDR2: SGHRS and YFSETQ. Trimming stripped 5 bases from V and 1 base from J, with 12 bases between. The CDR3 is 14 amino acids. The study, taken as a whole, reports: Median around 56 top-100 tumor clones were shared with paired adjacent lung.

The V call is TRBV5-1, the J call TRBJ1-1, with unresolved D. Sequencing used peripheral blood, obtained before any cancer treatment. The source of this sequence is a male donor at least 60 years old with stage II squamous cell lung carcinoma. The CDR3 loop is CASSREGGNTEAFF. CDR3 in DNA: TGCGCCAGCAGTAGGGAGGGTGGGAACACTGAAGCTTTCTTT.